The 29 T cell receptor beta chains in this list originate from one sample, sequenced in a study of response to subunit inactivated influenza vaccine. TCRdb reanalysed the RT-PCR reads using MiXCR and keeps one entry per CDR3 protein. The sample carries 700,000 to 800,000 distinct CDR3 sequences, roughly 18% recorded once. Sequenced here: PBMCs from blood, sampled roughly 5 days after vaccination. The receptors were sampled from a man aged 45-65 years who received an inactivated influenza vaccine.

The sample holds many counts of this clonotype. The genes are TRBV24-1 and TRBJ1-2; D is unresolved. The CDR3 extends over 13 amino acids. V lost 2 bases and J 0 bases, leaving 3 bases between the germline ends. Germline V gene sequence: CDR1 KGHDR, CDR2 SFDVKD. CDR3 DNA sequence: TGTGCCACCAGTGATTGGGCTAACTATGGCTACACCTTC. It yields the protein CATSDWANYGYTF.

V gene TRBV7-2 combines with J gene TRBJ2-7; unclear D gene. Trimming removed 1 base from V and 5 bases from J, with 18 bases in between. There are 16 residues in the CDR3. Germline assignment: CDR1 SGHTA and CDR2 FQGNSA. The DNA for the CDR3 is TGTGCCAGCAGCTTAGACTTCAGGCAACGATACAACGAGCAGTACTTC. Translating gives CASSLDFRQRYNEQYF. The full variable domain, in which reference TRBV7-2 and TRBJ2-7 provide the parts outside the CDR3, is GAGVSQSPSNKVTEKGKDVELRCDPISGHTALYWYRQSLGQGLEFLIYFQGNSAPDKSGLPSDRFSAERTGGSVSTLTIQRTQQEDSAVYLCASSLDFRQRYNEQYFGPGTRLTVT.

This clonotype was recorded at least ten times. The rearrangement joins TRBV20-1 to TRBJ2-7; 9 bases line up with TRBD1. This CDR3 has 15 residues. Germline V gene lookup returns CDR1 DFQATT and CDR2 SNEGSKA (reference sequence). V shed 2 bases, J shed 7 bases, and the junction held 12 bases outside the gene matches. CDR3: CSARPAPDRGGEQYF. The CDR3 bases are TGCAGTGCTAGACCGGCCCCGGACAGGGGCGGTGAGCAGTACTTC.

This chain joins TRBV21-1 and TRBJ2-3. TRBV21-1 is an annotated pseudogene. This CDR3 contains 14 residues. The CDR3 nucleotides are TGTGCCAGCAGCAAGATACTAGCTACAGATACGCAGTATTTT. It yields the protein CASSKILATDTQYF.

The chain uses TRBV27 and TRBJ1-2; TRBD1 matches at 7 bases. The germline CDR1 and CDR2 sequences are MNHEY and SMNVEV (reference sequence). This CDR3 has 15 residues. Trimming took 2 bases from V and 4 from J; bases not matched to a gene: 7. The CDR3 DNA is TGTGCCAGCAGTTTAGTACAGGGGCATCCCTATGGCTACACCTTC. Translating gives CASSLVQGHPYGYTF.

This clonotype was recorded a few times. The V gene is TRBV7-9, the J gene TRBJ2-1; TRBD2 matches at 7 bases. The J segment lost 2 bases and the V segment lost 3 bases, leaving 4 bases of the junction unmatched. In germline, CDR1 is SEHNR, CDR2 FQNEAQ (reference sequence). The CDR3 runs to 15 residues. CDR3 residues: CASSFPAGPYNEQFF. The CDR3 DNA sequence: TGTGCCAGCAGCTTCCCAGCGGGGCCCTACAATGAGCAGTTCTTC.

This clonotype occurred a few times. The chain couples TRBV7-2 to TRBJ2-1, with unresolved D. The CDR3 spans 13 residues. V was pared by 1 base and J by 8 bases, with 9 bases between. CDR1 is SGHTA and CDR2 is FQGNSA in the germline V gene. Here the CDR3 reads CASSLGWFHEQFF. The CDR3, as DNA: TGTGCCAGCAGCTTAGGCTGGTTCCATGAGCAGTTCTTC.

V gene TRBV7-6 combines with J gene TRBJ2-7; tentatively, D is TRBD1 (5 bases). This CDR3 spans 13 amino acids. V was pared by 5 bases and J by 6 bases, with 14 bases between. From germline, CDR1 is SGHVS and CDR2 FNYEAQ. CDR3 region: CASSPRPDSEQYF. As DNA, the CDR3 is TGTGCCAGCAGCCCACGTCCCGACAGCGAGCAGTACTTC.

This clonotype was observed a few times. For the CDR3, the DNA is TGTGCCAGCAGCTTGGCCGGGACAGGTAGCAATGGCTACACCTTC. Residues: CASSLAGTGSNGYTF. The rearrangement uses TRBV7-9 and TRBJ1-2, with TRBD1 matching 8 bases. The CDR3 has 15 amino acids. In germline, CDR1 is SEHNR, CDR2 FQNEAQ (reference sequence). V lost 3 bases and J lost 6; bases outside the gene matches: 9.

As regards this clonotype: One base away lies a much larger clone, so this may be a sequencing read error. This sequence joins TRBV29-1 and TRBJ2-7, with D uncertain. The CDR3 runs 12 residues. V lost 6 bases and J 0 bases, leaving 9 bases between the germline ends. The germline CDR1 and CDR2 sequences are SQVTM and ANQGSEA. The DNA of the CDR3 is TGCAGCGTCACCACAAACTCCTACGAGCAGTACTTC. This sequence encodes CSVTTNSYEQYF.

This clonotype was picked up a small number of times. The chain uses TRBV7-2 and TRBJ2-1, with a possible D match to TRBD2 (6 bases). Trimming stripped 1 base from V and 8 bases from J, with 15 bases between. Germline loops: CDR1 SGHTA, CDR2 FQGNSA. The CDR3 contains 15 residues. CDR3 in DNA: TGTGCCAGCAGCTTAGATCCGGGAGCTGGCTATGAGCAGTTCTTC. Translated, it gives CASSLDPGAGYEQFF.

The rearrangement joins TRBV5-1 to TRBJ1-5; weak D call: TRBD1 (6 bases). Germline V gene lookup returns CDR1 SGHRS and CDR2 YFSETQ. The V end was cut by 0 bases, the J end by 9 bases, with 13 bases between. The CDR3 is made up of 14 amino acids. DNA for the CDR3: TGCGCCAGCAGCTTGGAAGGCGGGACACGGCCCCAGCATTTT. Amino acids: CASSLEGGTRPQHF.

The chain employs TRBV14 and TRBJ1-5; no definite D call. Germline CDR1 reads SGHDN; CDR2 reads FVKESK. V was cut by 1 base and J by 7 bases, with 11 bases left in between. This CDR3 contains 14 residues. The CDR3 DNA is TGTGCCAGCAGCCAAGGCGTAAGCGACCAGCCCCAGCATTTT. Encoded protein: CASSQGVSDQPQHF.

The chain uses TRBV2 and TRBJ2-2; 7 bases map to TRBD1. CDR3 length equals 13 residues. CDR1 SNHLY and CDR2 FYNNEI come from the germline V gene. Losses at the gene ends were 6 bases for V and 6 bases for J; bases not matched to a gene: 4. In DNA, the CDR3 is TGTGCCAGCAGCCGGGACAGCGCCGGGGAGCTGTTTTTT. Its translation: CASSRDSAGELFF.

This clonotype was detected a few times. J is TRBJ2-7 and V is TRBV20-1; 7 positions agree with TRBD2. Germline CDR1 and CDR2: DFQATT and SNEGSKA (reference sequence). The CDR3 spans 14 residues. V shed 2 bases, J shed 0 bases, and the junction held 4 bases outside the gene matches. The CDR3 DNA sequence: TGCAGTGCTAGATCGGGACTATTCTCCTACGAGCAGTACTTC. Amino acid sequence: CSARSGLFSYEQYF.

The V gene is TRBV7-9, the J gene TRBJ2-1; no reliable D call. The CDR3 totals 14 residues. V lost 1 base and J lost 9, with 13 bases in between. From germline, CDR1 is SEHNR and CDR2 FQNEAQ (reference sequence). CDR3 DNA: TGTGCCAGCAGCTTAGTAGCTGGTTCGAGTGAGCAGTTCTTC. Protein product: CASSLVAGSSEQFF.

The chain combines TRBV7-8 with TRBJ2-2; the D gene could be TRBD1 or TRBD2 (5 bases each). The CDR3 is made up of 16 amino acids. V gave up 5 bases and J gave up 7 bases, with 20 bases separating them. Looked up from germline, CDR1 is SGHVS and CDR2 is FQNEAQ. The CDR3 nucleotides are TGTGCCAGCAGCGTATGGGACCAGGGTGGGAACGGGGAGCTGTTTTTT. Translated, it gives CASSVWDQGGNGELFF.

This clonotype was observed a few times. The chain combines TRBV4-3 with TRBJ2-7; possibly TRBD2 for D (6 bases). CDR1 is LGHNA and CDR2 is YSLEER in the germline V gene. CDR3 size: 10 residues. The V and J ends lost 4 bases and 9 bases respectively, with 7 bases between them. In DNA form, the CDR3 reads TGCGCCAGCAGCCTGGAGGGGCAGTACTTC. As protein: CASSLEGQYF.

A few counts support this clonotype. The V call is TRBV30, the J call TRBJ2-4; the match to TRBD2 covers 7 bases. Trimming took 5 bases from V and 15 from J; bases not matched to a gene: 10. The CDR3 loop spans 11 amino acids. The germline CDR1 and CDR2 sequences are GTSNPN and SVGIG (reference sequence). DNA for the CDR3: TGTGCCTGGCTATCCCAGACTAGCTTGTACTTC. As protein: CAWLSQTSLYF.

This clonotype was detected only a few times. The chain recombines TRBV20-1 with TRBJ1-2; 9 bases agree with TRBD1. Germline CDR1 reads DFQATT; CDR2 reads SNEGSKA (reference sequence). This CDR3 is built from 15 residues. The junction had 10 bases not matched to a gene; V was cut back by 5 bases and J by 3 bases. CDR3 in DNA: TGCAGTGCTCCTCGCCTAAGGACAGGGGACTATGGCTACACCTTC. Translation: CSAPRLRTGDYGYTF.

Only a few counts were recorded for this clonotype. J is TRBJ1-2 and V is TRBV12-3 or TRBV12-4; D is uncertain. This CDR3 spans 14 amino acids. The germline V and J ends were trimmed by 2 bases and 4 bases, with 11 bases remaining between them. CDR3 amino acids: CASSLTRLSYGYTF. The CDR3 DNA follows: TGTGCCAGCAGTTTAACCCGGCTATCCTATGGCTACACCTTC.

The J gene is TRBJ2-7, the V gene TRBV7-2, with unresolved D. CDR1 and CDR2 from the germline V gene are SGHTA and FQGNSA. The CDR3 sequence is 16 residues long. With 1 base removed from V and 1 base from J, the gap between germline ends came to 14 bases. CDR3 DNA: TGTGCCAGCAGCTTAGTAGGTGACCGCCGGTCCTACGAGCAGTACTTC. Protein product: CASSLVGDRRSYEQYF.

The rearrangement joins TRBV12-3 or TRBV12-4 to TRBJ1-3, with D unresolved. The CDR3 totals 15 residues. V lost 5 bases and J lost 0, with 11 bases in between. DNA for the CDR3: TGTGCCAGCAGTAGTGACCGTAGCTCTGGAAACACCATATATTTT. Translation gives CASSSDRSSGNTIYF.

This chain links TRBV10-3 with TRBJ2-7; D may correspond to TRBD1 or TRBD2 (5 bases each). The germline V and J ends were trimmed by 3 bases and 12 bases, with 18 bases remaining between them. CDR3 length: 13 amino acids. Germline V CDR1 and CDR2: ENHRY, SYGVKD. CDR3 bases: TGTGCCATCAGTGATGCCGGGACGGACCCCCTGTACTTC. Amino acids: CAISDAGTDPLYF.

J is TRBJ2-7 and V is TRBV11-2; a possible D gene is TRBD1 (6 bases). Trimming removed 5 bases at V and 2 bases at J, with 13 bases between. This CDR3 has 14 residues. Germline assignment: CDR1 SGHAT and CDR2 FQNNGV. The CDR3 region has the DNA TGTGCCAGCAGCACCCTGAGGGGGACCTACGAGCAGTACTTC. Protein sequence: CASSTLRGTYEQYF.

The genes are TRBV5-1 and TRBJ1-1; D unclear. Germline CDR1 SGHRS, CDR2 YFSETQ. Trimming took off 7 bases at V and 6 bases at J, with 22 bases between the two ends. This CDR3 has 15 amino acids. CDR3 region: CASYEWAGGSAEAFF. The DNA of the CDR3 is TGCGCCAGCTACGAGTGGGCGGGTGGTTCGGCTGAAGCTTTCTTT.

This clonotype has a count of ten or more. V gene TRBV4-2 combines with J gene TRBJ1-1; D remains unclear. V was cut by 0 bases and J by 0 bases, with 14 bases left in between. The CDR3 is made up of 17 amino acids. The germline CDR1 and CDR2 sequences are LGHNA and YNFKEQ. CDR3 protein: CASSQDWVGSLNTEAFF. As DNA, the CDR3 is TGTGCCAGCAGCCAAGATTGGGTCGGCAGCTTGAACACTGAAGCTTTCTTT.

Only a few counts were recorded for this clonotype. J is TRBJ2-3 and V is TRBV10-3, with D possibly being TRBD2 (5 bases). The CDR3 loop spans 14 amino acids. The germline V gene has CDR1 ENHRY and CDR2 SYGVKD. V lost 6 bases, J lost 1 base, and 11 bases lay in between. The CDR3 is CAIRIGGGTDTQYF. The CDR3 nucleotides are TGTGCCATCAGGATAGGAGGTGGCACAGATACGCAGTATTTT.

This clonotype has at least ten counts. The genes are TRBV6-5 and TRBJ2-1; D call uncertain. This CDR3 has 12 residues. The germline V gene encodes CDR1 MNHEY and CDR2 SVGAGI. Between the trimmed V and J ends, which lost 6 bases and 7 bases, there was a span of 10 bases. Written as DNA, the CDR3 is TGTGCCAGCAGAACGGTCGGGAATGAGCAGTTCTTC. Protein product: CASRTVGNEQFF.